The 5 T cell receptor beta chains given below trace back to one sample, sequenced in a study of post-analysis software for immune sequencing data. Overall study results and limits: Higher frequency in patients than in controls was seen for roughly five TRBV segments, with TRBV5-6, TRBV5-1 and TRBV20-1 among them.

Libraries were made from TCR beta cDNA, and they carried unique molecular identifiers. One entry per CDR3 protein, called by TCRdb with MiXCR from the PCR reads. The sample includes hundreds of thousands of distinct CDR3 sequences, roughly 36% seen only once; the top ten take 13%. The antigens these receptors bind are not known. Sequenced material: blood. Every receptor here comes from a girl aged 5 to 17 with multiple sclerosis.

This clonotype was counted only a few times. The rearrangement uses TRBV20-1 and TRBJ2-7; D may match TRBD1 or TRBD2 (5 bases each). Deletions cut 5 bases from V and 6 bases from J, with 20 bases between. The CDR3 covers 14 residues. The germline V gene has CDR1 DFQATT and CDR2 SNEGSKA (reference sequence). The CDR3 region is CSASIGTGTSEQYF. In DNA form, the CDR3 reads TGCAGTGCTTCGATCGGGACGGGGACCTCCGAGCAGTACTTC.

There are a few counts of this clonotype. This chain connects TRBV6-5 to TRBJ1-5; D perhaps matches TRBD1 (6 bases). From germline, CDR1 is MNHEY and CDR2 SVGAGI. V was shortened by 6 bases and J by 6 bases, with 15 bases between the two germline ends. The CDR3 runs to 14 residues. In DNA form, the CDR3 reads TGTGCCAGCAGCCCTACAGGGCTTAGTCAGCCCCAGCATTTT. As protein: CASSPTGLSQPQHF.

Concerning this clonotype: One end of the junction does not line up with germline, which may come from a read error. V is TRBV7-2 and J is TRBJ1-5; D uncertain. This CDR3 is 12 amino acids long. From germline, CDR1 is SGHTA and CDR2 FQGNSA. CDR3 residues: CAGSLAGWPQHF. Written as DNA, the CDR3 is TGTGCCGGCAGCTTAGCTGGTTGGCCCCAGCATTTT.

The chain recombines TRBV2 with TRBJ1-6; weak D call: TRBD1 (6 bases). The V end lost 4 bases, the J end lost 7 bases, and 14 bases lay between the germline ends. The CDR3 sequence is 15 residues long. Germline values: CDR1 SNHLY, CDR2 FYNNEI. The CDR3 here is CASSVVTGSNSPLHF. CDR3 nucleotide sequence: TGTGCCAGCAGTGTGGTGACAGGATCAAATTCACCCCTCCACTTT.

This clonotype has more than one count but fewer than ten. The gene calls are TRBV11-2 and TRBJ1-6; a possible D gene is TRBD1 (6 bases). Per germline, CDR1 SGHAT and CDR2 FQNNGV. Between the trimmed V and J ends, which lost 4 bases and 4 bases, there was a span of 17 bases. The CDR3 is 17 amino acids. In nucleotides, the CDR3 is TGTGCCAGCAGCTCCACGCAGGGGTCCCCATATAATTCACCCCTCCACTTT. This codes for CASSSTQGSPYNSPLHF.